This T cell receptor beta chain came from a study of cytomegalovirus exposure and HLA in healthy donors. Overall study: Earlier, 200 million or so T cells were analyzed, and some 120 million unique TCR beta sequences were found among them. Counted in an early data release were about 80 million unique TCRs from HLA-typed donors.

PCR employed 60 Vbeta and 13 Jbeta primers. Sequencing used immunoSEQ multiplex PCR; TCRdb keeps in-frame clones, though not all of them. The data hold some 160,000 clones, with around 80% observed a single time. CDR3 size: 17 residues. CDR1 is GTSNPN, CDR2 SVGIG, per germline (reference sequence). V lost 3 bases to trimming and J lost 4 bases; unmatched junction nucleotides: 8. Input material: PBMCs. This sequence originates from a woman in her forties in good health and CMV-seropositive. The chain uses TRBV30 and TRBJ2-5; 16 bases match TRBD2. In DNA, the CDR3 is TGTGCCTGGAGCCGGGGACTAGCGGGGGGGCTCGGAGAGACCCAGTACTTC. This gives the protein CAWSRGLAGGLGETQYF.